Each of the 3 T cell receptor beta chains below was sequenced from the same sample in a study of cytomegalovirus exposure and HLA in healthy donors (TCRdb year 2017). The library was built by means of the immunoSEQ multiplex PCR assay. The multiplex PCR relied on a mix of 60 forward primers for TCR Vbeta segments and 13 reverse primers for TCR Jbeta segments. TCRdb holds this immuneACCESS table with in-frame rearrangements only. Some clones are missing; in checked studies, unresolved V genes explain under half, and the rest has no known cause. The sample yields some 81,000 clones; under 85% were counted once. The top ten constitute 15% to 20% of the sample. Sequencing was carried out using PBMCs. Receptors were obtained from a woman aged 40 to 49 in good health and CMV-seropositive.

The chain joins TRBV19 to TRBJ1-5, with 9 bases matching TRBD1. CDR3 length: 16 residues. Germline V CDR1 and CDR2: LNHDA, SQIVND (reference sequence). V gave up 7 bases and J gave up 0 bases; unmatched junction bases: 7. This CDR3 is CASTRGQGNSNQPQHF. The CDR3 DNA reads TGTGCCAGTACCCGTGGACAGGGGAATAGCAATCAGCCCCAGCATTTT.

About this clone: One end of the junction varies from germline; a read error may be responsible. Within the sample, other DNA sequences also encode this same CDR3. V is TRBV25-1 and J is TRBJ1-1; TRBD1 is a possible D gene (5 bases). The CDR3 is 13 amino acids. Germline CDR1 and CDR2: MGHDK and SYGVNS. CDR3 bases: TGTGCCAGCAGTGTTAGGGGCATCACTGAGGCTTTCTTT. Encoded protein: CASSVRGITEAFF. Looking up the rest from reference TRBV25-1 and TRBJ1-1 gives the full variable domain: EADIYQTPRYLVIGTGKKITLECSQTMGHDKMYWYQQDPGMELHLIHYSYGVNSTEKGDLSSESTVSRIRTEHFPLTLESARPSHTSQYLCASSVRGITEAFFGQGTRLTVV.

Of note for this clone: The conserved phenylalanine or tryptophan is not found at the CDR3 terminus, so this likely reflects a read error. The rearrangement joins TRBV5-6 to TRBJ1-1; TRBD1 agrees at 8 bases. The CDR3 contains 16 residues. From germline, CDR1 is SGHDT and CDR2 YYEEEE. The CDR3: CASSLFGQGGNTDAFC. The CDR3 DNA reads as TGTGCCAGCAGCCTCTTCGGACAGGGAGGAAACACTGATGCTTTCTGT.